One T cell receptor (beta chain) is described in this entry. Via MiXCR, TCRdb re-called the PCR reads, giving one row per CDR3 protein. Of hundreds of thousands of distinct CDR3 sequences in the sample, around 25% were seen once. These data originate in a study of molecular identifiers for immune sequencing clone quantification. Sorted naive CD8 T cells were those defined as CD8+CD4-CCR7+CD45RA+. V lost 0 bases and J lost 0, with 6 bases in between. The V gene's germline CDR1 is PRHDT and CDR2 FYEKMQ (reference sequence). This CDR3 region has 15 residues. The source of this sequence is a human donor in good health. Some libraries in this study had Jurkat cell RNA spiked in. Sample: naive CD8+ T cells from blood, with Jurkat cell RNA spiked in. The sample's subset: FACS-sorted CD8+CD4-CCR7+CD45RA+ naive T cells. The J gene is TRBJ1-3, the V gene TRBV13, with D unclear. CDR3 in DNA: TGTGCCAGCAGCTTAGGGGCGAGCTCTGGAAACACCATATATTTT. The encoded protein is CASSLGASSGNTIYF.